This record covers a single T cell receptor (beta chain). This clone's antigen is unknown. Base qualities are not at hand, and no much larger clone is one base apart. RNA was extracted using the RNeasy kit, and roughly 0.45 to 1 ug of the RNA was reverse transcribed with random hexamers. The immunoSEQ multiplex PCR assay, covering 54 Vbeta and 13 Jbeta segments, was used to amplify TCR beta CDR3 regions. PCR amplification bias was corrected by using a synthetic template baseline for primer optimization and computational correction. On the authors' methods: Reads were annotated to V, D and J genes per IMGT and analyzed with immunoSEQ Analyzer, keeping only productive sequences. Clonality was computed as one minus Shannon entropy normalized by log2 of the number of productive unique sequences. For each patient and control, public and private clones were evaluated within the 100 most prevalent clones. Susac-specific clones were defined as absent from healthy and MS cohorts, roughly 1,100 published viral clones and other ImmuneACCESS disease sequences. TCRdb redid the processing of the public reads, applying fastp at Q25 and MiXCR, and retained in-frame beta chains. For every CDR3 protein sequence, its rows merge into one entry that carries the most common genes and DNA. The V and J calls here are based on TCRdb, not the publication. This sample comprises around 150,000 distinct CDR3 sequences, about 95% of them detected only once. The ten largest clones capture more than 0.12% of the sample.

This sample was included in a study of CD8 T cells in Susac syndrome (dated by TCRdb to 2018 to 2020). Turning to the overall study: Whether CD8+ T cell activation and differentiation in Susac syndrome was antigen driven was tested using repertoire sequencing.

Paper-wide results and their limitations: The TCR sequencing and HLA analysis was acknowledged to have included a relatively small number of individuals.

Peripheral blood CD8+ and CD4+ T cells from healthy donors, Susac syndrome patients and multiple sclerosis patients were profiled using high-throughput TCR beta sequencing. The healthy donors served as controls matched for age and sex. Bulk CD8+ and CD4+ T cells were purified by magnetic negative isolation, while CD8+ TEMRA cells were enriched using FACS. Blood was collected in EDTA tubes and processed within 24 hours, with PBMCs isolated through density gradient centrifugation. PBMCs intended for TCR sequencing were frozen in liquid nitrogen and were later thawed in a 37 degrees C water bath. The sorted or isolated CD4+, CD8+ and CD8+ TEMRA cells had a purity of 90% or higher. The germline V gene provides CDR1 SGHVS and CDR2 FQNEAQ. At the junction V is shortened by 4 bases and J by 0 bases, with 16 bases in between. The CDR3 goes from the cysteine to the phenylalanine over 17 residues. The sequence is cut down to CDR3 DNA, 51 bases in frame from base 1.

The sequencing sample was made of CD4+ T cells from PBMCs. The V and J segments used are TRBV7-8 and TRBJ1-5, with the D gene call left open. This clonotype was sampled from a human donor in good health. The nucleotide sequence is given as TGTGCCAGCAGCTCCCGGACGGCTGAGTATAGCAATCAGCCCCAGCATTTT. Translated, it reads CASSSRTAEYSNQPQHF.